The T cell receptor beta chain under discussion was sequenced for a study of shared clonotypes between healthy human individuals. Broader study findings: Only a few donors were included, so the genetic and exposure-history diversity represented was limited. Sharing across four donors was seen in 4% to 5.5% of naive CD4 clonotypes.

Assay used: immunoSEQ multiplex PCR; TCRdb lists only in-frame clones, some missing. The sample lists 1.6 million or so clones, approximately 97% occurring once. This CDR3 is 15 amino acids long. Germline CDR1 is SGHRS and CDR2 is YFSETQ. Trimming cost V 3 bases and J 2 bases, with 14 bases left between them. Comment on this clone: Antigen unknown.

The source of this sequence is a man aged 30-40 years in good health. The gene calls are TRBV5-1 and TRBJ2-5; D might be TRBD1 (7 bases). Sample: naive CD4+ T cells sorted from blood. Subset given: CD45RA+ positively selected. As DNA, the CDR3 is TGCGCCAGCAGCTCGACAGGGACTCTTCAAGAGACCCAGTACTTC. Its translation is CASSSTGTLQETQYF.